This T cell receptor beta chain was documented in a study of cytomegalovirus exposure and HLA in healthy donors. From germline, CDR1 is MNHEY and CDR2 SVGAGI. The CDR3 runs 14 residues. The ends lost 6 bases at V and 2 bases at J; junction bases unmatched: 4. Use of 60 Vbeta and 13 Jbeta primers characterized the PCR. The table came from immunoSEQ multiplex PCR; TCRdb's copy has only in-frame clones and leaves some out. The sample yields 150,000 to 200,000 clones, 70% to 90% seen once. This TCR was recovered from a young woman in good health and CMV-seronegative. The J gene is TRBJ2-7, the V gene TRBV6-5; 10 nucleotides align to TRBD1. The sequenced sample consisted of PBMCs. The CDR3 region has the DNA TGTGCCAGCAGGGGGACAGGGGATCCCTACGAGCAGTACTTC. Amino acids: CASRGTGDPYEQYF.